Described below is a single TCR beta chain sequence and its context. This clone's antigen is unknown. Base qualities are not at hand, and no much larger clone is one base apart. This entry comes from a study of cytomegalovirus exposure and HLA in healthy donors (dated by TCRdb to about 2017). The study in broad terms: In an earlier analysis of 450 to 750 of the donors, around 290 Gb of sequence data and 100 million or so unique TCR beta sequences from about 190 million T cells were reported. Approximately 300 gigabases of sequencing data and 70 million to 85 million unique TCR sequences were included in an early release covering several hundred HLA-typed donors. Among the roughly 400 genotyped donors, around 81% belonged to the genetic ancestry cluster associated with self-reported Caucasian donors. The study aimed to test whether cataloging public T cell receptors could reveal signatures of past pathogen exposure. The T cell repertoires of under 700 subjects were profiled by immunosequencing and related to cytomegalovirus serostatus. Besides the first cohort of roughly 660 subjects, a separate validation cohort made up of roughly 130 different subjects was used. To predict cytomegalovirus infection status, the study brought together high-throughput TCR immunosequencing, statistical association of individual TCRs with disease status, and machine learning. A later analysis re-examined previously published TCR beta repertoires from more than 550 donors and added high-resolution HLA genotyping to investigate patterns of TCR occurrence. In the later analysis, no new phenotypic data were used to find candidate immune exposures; instead, reliance was placed on TCR beta sequences and their occurrence across donors. In an earlier analysis of several hundred of the donors, high-throughput TCR beta sequencing was used to judge whether each TCR beta V gene segment behaved as functional or pseudogenic. Alongside the repertoire data, information on donor age, sex, ethnicity and CMV serostatus was compiled. Genome-wide SNP genotypes for about 65% of the 666 donors were used in a later genetic analysis, which treated that subset as a discovery cohort. All discovery cohort repertoires had been generated on a single sequencing platform. Both class I and class II loci were covered by HLA typing, at four-digit resolution. The number of typed donors differed by locus: roughly 620-630 for A, B, C, DRB1 and DQB1; 522 for DQA1; 600 to 610 for DPA1; and about 450 for DPB1. About five DR-DQ haplotypes were handled as single units for association and clustering because linkage in the cohort was strong. Across 398 genotyped donors of the cohort, an average of approximately 240,000 unique TCR beta nucleotide sequences per donor were sequenced, and 15% to 20% of those sequences were non-productive. Paper-wide results and their limitations: Compared with equally common non-associated chains, HLA-associated TCR beta chains in a later analysis were more clonally expanded and had lower generation probabilities. In a later analysis, TCR association rates were found to vary across HLA loci, with the most associated TCRs seen for DRB1 alleles and the fewest for HLA-C alleles. Because counts were too low, 15 to 20 rarely observed V segments, including chromosome 9 orphons, were left out of the earlier analysis of about 620 of the donors. In this cohort, only TCR beta chains were sequenced, and detectable features were limited by the absence of alpha or paired-chain data. According to a later genetic analysis, donors in an Asian-associated ancestry cluster had fewer N-insertions in productive TCRs than the approximately 650-donor mean. An association between a missense DCLRE1C variant and V-gene and J-gene trimming of TCR beta chains was found in a later genetic analysis and replicated in an independent cohort. Most CMV-associated TCR beta chains appeared to be HLA-restricted in a later analysis, and the HLA associations seemed to be driven largely by CMV exposure. The study gave a list of over 150 TCR beta chains associated with cytomegalovirus. In an earlier analysis of some 500 of the donors, most TCR beta V segments appeared in productive rearrangements about 90% or about 30% of the time, broadly matching IMGT annotations. For the cohort, immune exposure information was limited to CMV serostatus. The sequencing pipeline was judged likely to have produced a cluster of highly shared sequence variants as a technical artifact. The 87-base-pair reads could not distinguish some IMGT-functional V segments, including TRBV6-2 and TRBV6-3, so those segments were excluded. Correlated functional status among segregating V segments might reflect linkage disequilibrium, but an unknown experimental factor could not be ruled out. A further reported finding was that TCR beta sequences accurately predicted the HLA-A and HLA-B alleles for most subjects in the first cohort. A few of the identified cytomegalovirus-associated TCR beta chains were confirmed in vitro to be specific for cytomegalovirus antigens. Several of the top co-occurrence clusters appeared to be linked to parvovirus B19, influenza, CMV and Epstein-Barr virus, according to a later analysis. While some public TCRs were present in many individuals, most TCR sequences turned up only very rarely across donors. The authors suggested that the approach could potentially be extended to other disease states and immunological phenotypes. Presence/absence analyses assumed roughly uniform sequencing depth across donors, an assumption that may not hold. Assigning TCR associations to individual alleles was difficult when HLA alleles, especially DR and DQ, strongly co-occurred. Specific HLA alleles were associated with some 15,000 TCR beta sequences at a false discovery rate of 0.05 in a later analysis. Because HLA typing was unavailable for some donors at each locus, only the typed subset was used in association tests. The classifier was reported to diagnose cytomegalovirus status with high specificity and sensitivity in both the original and validation cohorts.

The cohort consisted of fewer than 700 healthy bone marrow donors. Cohort members were all nominally healthy when sampled, although unrecorded immune exposures were likely present. The donor was CMV seronegative and belonged to the group of around 400 seronegative cohort members. A peripheral blood sample was provided by each donor, and peripheral blood mononuclear cells were used for TCR beta sequencing. Genomic DNA extraction from the blood cell samples was performed with the Qiagen DNeasy Blood Extraction Kit. CDR1 and CDR2 are read off the germline V gene (reference sequence) as SSHAT and FNYEAQ. The CDR3 contains 14 residues, cysteine and phenylalanine counted. The CDR3 DNA has 42 bases and is translated from base 1. The library was prepared using the immunoSEQ multiplex PCR assay. The multiplex PCR relied on a mix of 60 forward primers for TCR Vbeta segments and 13 reverse primers for TCR Jbeta segments. Amplification of the CDR3 region of rearranged TCR beta genes was performed with a multiplex PCR assay on genomic DNA. Amplified TCR beta libraries were sequenced as 87-base-pair reads on the Illumina HiSeq System. In the source study's methods: In a later analysis, about 80 million unique TCR beta chains were counted across the roughly 610 repertoires, and about 10 million of these chains were shared by at least two donors. Raw reads were error-corrected and collapsed into unique sequences by a nearest-neighbor algorithm in which closely related sequences were merged to remove PCR and sequencing errors. Alignment of CDR3 sequences to IMGT reference sequences was used to assign V, D and J gene segments. Each retained sequence needed at least a six-nucleotide match to both a V gene segment and a J gene segment. A rearrangement was called productive if the CDR3 had no stop codons and remained in frame with V and J, and every other rearrangement was called non-productive. CDR3 was defined according to IMGT convention as the region running from the second conserved V-encoded cysteine to the conserved J-encoded phenylalanine. In an earlier analysis of some 550 of the donors, sequences lacking an unambiguous match to a single V gene segment were excluded. An earlier analysis of almost 600 of the donors classified V segments as functional when productive rearrangements were above 56.7% and as segregating when the standard deviation between donors was above 5%. A statistical classification framework was built to diagnose cytomegalovirus status from the catalog of TCR beta chain sequences. V and J gene assignment, in a later analysis, came from comparing TCR nucleotide sequences with IMGT/GENE-DB human TR gene sequences. In a later analysis, CDR3 sequences and most-parsimonious VDJ recombination scenarios were assigned using the TCRdist pipeline. In a later analysis, each TCR beta chain was defined by its CDR3 amino acid sequence together with its V-gene family, and reads lacking a unique V-gene family were excluded. To address suspected cross-contamination and a sequencing artifact, a later analysis removed a few hundred highly shared, low-generation-probability nucleotide sequences. In a later analysis, a clonal expansion index was calculated for each public chain from normalized within-repertoire ranks of inferred template counts. A later analysis computed generation probabilities with a VDJ recombination model fitted to out-of-frame rearrangements, and checked the results against IGoR. A later analysis scored TCR-TCR, TCR-HLA and TCR-CMV co-occurrence with hypergeometric tests, applying a repertoire-size bias correction to TCR pairs. False discovery rates were estimated in a later analysis by permuting HLA or CMV assignments 20 times. A later analysis grouped co-occurring TCRs with DBSCAN, adding TCRdist sequence similarity when clustering within HLA-allele-positive subsets. Repertoires with fewer than 30,000 or more than 120,000 public chains were left out of co-occurrence clustering, as were about 5 repertoires with anomalous nucleotide sharing. TCRdb took over this immuneACCESS table, retaining in-frame rearrangements with V and J assigned. Such tables are incomplete; in checked studies, under half of the missing clones stem from an unresolved V gene, and the remainder is unexplained. The V and J calls and clone size come from that table; D and trimming were worked out from the DNA. The sample yields roughly 110,000 clones; 70% to 85% were counted once. Of the sample, 4% to 5% is held by the ten largest clones.

The sample taken for sequencing was PBMCs. This TCR derives from a male donor in good health and CMV-seronegative. The chain uses TRBV7-7 and TRBJ2-5, with the D gene call left open. TRBJ2-7 matches the DNA end more closely, so the J call is doubtful. This receptor carries the CDR3 CASSIEMDSYEQYF. The sequenced DNA is TGTGCCAGCAGCATAGAGATGGACTCCTACGAGCAGTACTTC.